These 14 T cell receptor beta chains originate from one sample sequenced in a study of T cells in Graves' hyperthyroidism and ophthalmopathy (dated by TCRdb to about 2019). Libraries were prepared through multiplex PCR. These reads were obtained on an Illumina HiSeq 2000. The TCR beta CDR3 regions were amplified from RNA transcripts. A first-round RT-PCR of the TCR CDR3 used the HTBI primer set with the Qiagen OneStep RT-PCR kit. The public reads were reanalyzed by TCRdb: fastp trimming at Q25, MiXCR alignment, in-frame beta chains only. Each CDR3 protein appears once, grouped with its most common genes and DNA. The sample data list roughly 200,000 distinct CDR3 sequences, and around 17% of these were observed just once. About half of the sample comes from the top ten. The sequenced sample was blood. These receptors all come from a woman aged 50 to 65 with Graves' hyperthyroidism.

Worth noting for this clonotype: Just one base apart from a much larger clone, this may be a read error. The V and J genes are TRBV20-1 and TRBJ2-3; D possibly matches TRBD1 or TRBD2 (6 bases each). V was trimmed by 8 bases and J by 1 base, leaving 16 bases between them. Germline V gene data show CDR1 as DFQATT and CDR2 as SNEGSKA (reference sequence). This CDR3 contains 14 residues. Here the CDR3 reads CSTSTGGGTDTQYF. CDR3 coding DNA: TGCAGTACTTCGACAGGCGGGGGCACAGATACGCAGTATTTT.

Comments on this clonotype: This could be a read error, since a much larger clone is one nucleotide away. The chain links TRBV7-2 to TRBJ2-5; 10 bases fit TRBD2. The CDR3 spans 15 residues. The ends lost 10 bases at V and 0 bases at J; junction bases unmatched: 8. CDR1 and CDR2 (germline): SGHTA, FQGNSA. The CDR3 here is CATILAGTNQETQYF. The CDR3 nucleotides read TGTGCCACCATACTAGCGGGAACCAACCAAGAGACCCAGTACTTC.

This clonotype has a count of ten or more. This sequence joins TRBV11-3 and TRBJ2-7; D perhaps matches TRBD2 (5 bases). The V gene lost 5 bases and the J gene lost 0 bases, with 20 bases spanning the gap. Germline assignment: CDR1 SGHNT and CDR2 YENEEA. The CDR3 has 17 residues. In DNA, the CDR3 is TGTGCCAGCAGCACCCCAACTAGGATCAGGAACTCCTACGAGCAGTACTTC. It specifies CASSTPTRIRNSYEQYF.

The chain links TRBV2 to TRBJ1-1; no clear D. Per the germline V gene, CDR1 is SNHLY and CDR2 is FYNNEI. The CDR3 contains 14 residues. Deletions cut 3 bases from V and 1 base from J, with 9 bases between. Written as DNA, the CDR3 is TGTGCCAGCAGTGAGGGCAGCTCGAACACTGAAGCTTTCTTT. Residues: CASSEGSSNTEAFF.

This clonotype has ten or more counts. The chain uses TRBV29-1 and TRBJ2-3, with TRBD2 identical over 7 bases. From germline, CDR1 is SQVTM and CDR2 ANQGSEA. After removal of 3 bases from V and 2 bases from J, the junction contained 8 bases not matched to a gene. There are 15 residues in the CDR3. The chain's CDR3 is CSVDGLAGYTDTQYF. In DNA, the CDR3 is TGCAGCGTTGATGGATTAGCGGGCTACACAGATACGCAGTATTTT.

The chain is built from TRBV29-1 and TRBJ2-7; D not certain. The CDR3 contains 13 residues. Germline CDR1 SQVTM, CDR2 ANQGSEA. V lost 4 bases to trimming and J lost 5 bases, with 15 bases between them. CDR3 region: CSVGLRFMHEQYF. CDR3 sequence (DNA): TGCAGCGTTGGCCTCAGGTTTATGCACGAGCAGTACTTC.

On this clonotype itself: A much larger clonotype is one base distant, so this may be a read error. The J gene is TRBJ2-1, the V gene TRBV19; 8 bases are a match to TRBD2. The germline V gene has CDR1 LNHDA and CDR2 SQIVND (reference sequence). The CDR3 extends over 16 amino acids. Unmatched junction bases numbered 8, after V lost 0 bases and J lost 7 bases. The CDR3 is CASSIEAGGTRNEQFF. The CDR3 DNA is TGTGCCAGTAGTATAGAGGCGGGGGGCACGAGAAATGAGCAGTTCTTC.

V gene TRBV20-1 combines with J gene TRBJ1-2; possible D gene TRBD1, 5 bases. V lost 0 bases and J 7 bases, leaving 12 bases between the germline ends. Germline loops: CDR1 DFQATT, CDR2 SNEGSKA (reference sequence). The CDR3 extends over 13 amino acids. DNA for the CDR3: TGCAGTGCTAGAGATCGGGGCTGGGGTGGCTACACCTTC. It translates to CSARDRGWGGYTF.

Remarks on this clonotype: This may be a read error: a much more frequent sequence differs by one nucleotide. The rearrangement uses TRBV2 and TRBJ2-1; no definite D call. The germline V gene has CDR1 SNHLY and CDR2 FYNNEI. CDR3 length equals 14 residues. Trimming removed 5 bases at V and 10 bases at J, with 18 bases between. In DNA, the CDR3 is TGTGCCAGCAGTCTGCTCGTCACGCTGCACGAGCAGTTCTTC. This codes for CASSLLVTLHEQFF.

This clonotype was observed many times. The chain couples TRBV5-1 to TRBJ2-3, with D maybe TRBD1 (6 bases). CDR3 length: 12 residues. V was cut by 4 bases and J by 5 bases, with 8 bases left in between. From germline, CDR1 is SGHRS and CDR2 YFSETQ. The CDR3 is CASSLQGDTQYF. DNA for the CDR3: TGCGCCAGCAGCCTACAGGGAGATACGCAGTATTTT.

There are many counts of this clonotype. V usage is TRBV7-9 and J usage is TRBJ2-3, with D perhaps TRBD2 (5 bases). Germline-derived CDR1 and CDR2 are SEHNR and FQNEAQ (reference sequence). V was shortened by 2 bases and J by 2 bases, with 11 bases between the two germline ends. This CDR3 has 15 residues. The CDR3 is CASSLTGSATDTQYF. The CDR3 coding sequence is TGTGCCAGCAGCTTAACGGGGTCAGCCACAGATACGCAGTATTTT. The complete variable domain, with remaining parts taken from reference TRBV7-9 and TRBJ2-3, reads DTGVSQNPRHKITKRGQNVTFRCDPISEHNRLYWYRQTLGQGPEFLTYFQNEAQLEKSRLLSDRFSAERPKGSFSTLEIQRTEQGDSAMYLCASSLTGSATDTQYFGPGTRLTVL.

In its sample, this clonotype was seen a few times. The rearrangement joins TRBV12-3 or TRBV12-4 to TRBJ2-1; 9 bases agree with TRBD2. The CDR3 extends over 14 amino acids. V was pared by 7 bases and J by 6 bases, with 7 bases of the junction left unmatched. The CDR3, as DNA: TGTGCCAGCACCACGGGACTAGCTCTCAATGAGCAGTTCTTC. It encodes CASTTGLALNEQFF.

Comments on this clonotype: Germline is not matched at one junction end, which may reflect a read error. The J gene is TRBJ1-1, the V gene TRBV20-1, with D possibly being TRBD1 (5 bases). The germline V gene has CDR1 DFQATT and CDR2 SNEGSKA (reference sequence). This CDR3 spans 12 amino acids. CDR3 residues: CSARGLKTEAFF. Here the CDR3 DNA reads TGCAGTGCTAGGGGGCTGAAGACTGAAGCTTTCTTT.

The rearrangement links TRBV19 to TRBJ2-6; D is undetermined. CDR1 LNHDA and CDR2 SQIVND come from the germline V gene (reference sequence). This CDR3 has 17 amino acids. Trimming shortened V by 5 bases and J by 0 bases, and 14 bases separated the two germline ends. CDR3 DNA: TGTGCCAGTAGTCGACGCACACCCTCCTCTGGGGCCAACGTCCTGACTTTC. Its translation: CASSRRTPSSGANVLTF.